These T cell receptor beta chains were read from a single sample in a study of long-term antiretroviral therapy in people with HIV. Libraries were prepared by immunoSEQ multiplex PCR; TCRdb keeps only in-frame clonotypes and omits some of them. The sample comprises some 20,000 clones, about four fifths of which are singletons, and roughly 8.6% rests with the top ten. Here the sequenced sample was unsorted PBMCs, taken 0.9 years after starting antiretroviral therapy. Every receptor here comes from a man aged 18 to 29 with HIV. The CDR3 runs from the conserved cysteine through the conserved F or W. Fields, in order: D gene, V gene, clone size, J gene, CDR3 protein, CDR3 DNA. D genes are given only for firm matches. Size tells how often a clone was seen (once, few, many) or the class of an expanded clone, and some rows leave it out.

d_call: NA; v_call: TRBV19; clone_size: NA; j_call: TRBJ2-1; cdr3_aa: CASSIEGSYNEQFF; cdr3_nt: TGTGCCAGTAGTATAGAGGGCTCCTACAATGAGCAGTTCTTC
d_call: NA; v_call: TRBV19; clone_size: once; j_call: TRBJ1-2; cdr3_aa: CASRWSGIPYGYTF; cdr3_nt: TGTGCCAGCCGTTGGTCCGGGATACCTTATGGCTACACCTTC
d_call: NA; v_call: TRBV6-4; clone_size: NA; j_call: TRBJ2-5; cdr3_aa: CASSHEAAPQETQYF; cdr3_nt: TGTGCCAGCAGTCACGAAGCGGCCCCGCAAGAGACCCAGTACTTC
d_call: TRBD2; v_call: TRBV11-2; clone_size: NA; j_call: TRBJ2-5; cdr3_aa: CASSFIAGASGETQYF; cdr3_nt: TGTGCCAGCAGTTTTATAGCGGGGGCGTCCGGGGAGACCCAGTACTTC
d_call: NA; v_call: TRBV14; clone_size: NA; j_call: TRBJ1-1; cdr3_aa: CASSLFSVMNTEAFF; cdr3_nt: TGTGCCAGCAGCCTGTTCTCGGTCATGAACACTGAAGCTTTCTTT
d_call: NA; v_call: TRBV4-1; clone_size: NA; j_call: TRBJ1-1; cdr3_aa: CASSQDGWGNTEAFF; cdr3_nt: TGCGCCAGCAGCCAAGATGGTTGGGGGAACACTGAAGCTTTCTTT
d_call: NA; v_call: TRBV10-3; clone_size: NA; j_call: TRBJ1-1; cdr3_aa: CAISESKGRAEAFF; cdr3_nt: TGTGCCATCAGTGAGTCGAAGGGTCGGGCTGAAGCTTTCTTT
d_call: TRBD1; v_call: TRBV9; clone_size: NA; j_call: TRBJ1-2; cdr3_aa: CASSVEGGTGISTF; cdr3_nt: TGTGCCAGCAGCGTAGAGGGGGGGACAGGGATCAGCACCTTC
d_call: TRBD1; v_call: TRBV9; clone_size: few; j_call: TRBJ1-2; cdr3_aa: CASTQIATGGGDGYTF; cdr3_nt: TGTGCCAGCACGCAGATTGCCACAGGGGGCGGAGATGGCTACACCTTC
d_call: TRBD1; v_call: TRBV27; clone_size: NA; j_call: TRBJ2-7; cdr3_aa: CASSLSFPDRASYEQYF; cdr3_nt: TGTGCCAGCAGTTTATCTTTCCCGGACAGGGCCTCCTACGAGCAGTACTTC
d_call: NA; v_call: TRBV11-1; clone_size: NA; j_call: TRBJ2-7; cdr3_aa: CASSLHGGQIYEQYF; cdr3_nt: TGTGCCAGCAGCCTGCATGGGGGGCAGATCTACGAGCAGTACTTC
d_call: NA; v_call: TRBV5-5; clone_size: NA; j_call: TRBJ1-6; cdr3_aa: CASSLFTGNSPLHF; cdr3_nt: TGTGCCAGCAGCTTGTTCACAGGGAATTCACCCCTCCACTTT
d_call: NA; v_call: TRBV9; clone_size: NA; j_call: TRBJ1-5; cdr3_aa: CASSVGVGAGNQPQHF; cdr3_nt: TGTGCCAGCAGCGTAGGGGTCGGGGCGGGCAATCAGCCCCAGCATTTT
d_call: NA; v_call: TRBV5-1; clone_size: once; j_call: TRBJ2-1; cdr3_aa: CASSLRQNYRDNEQFF; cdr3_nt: TGCGCCAGCAGCTTGCGGCAAAACTACAGGGACAATGAGCAGTTCTTC
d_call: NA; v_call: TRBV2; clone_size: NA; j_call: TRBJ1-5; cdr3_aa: CASSPGQGQPQHF; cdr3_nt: TGTGCCAGCAGTCCCGGTCAGGGTCAGCCCCAGCATTTT
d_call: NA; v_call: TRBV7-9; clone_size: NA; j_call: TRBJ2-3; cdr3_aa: CASSWGETDTQYF; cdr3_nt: TGTGCCAGCAGCTGGGGGGAGACAGATACGCAGTATTTT
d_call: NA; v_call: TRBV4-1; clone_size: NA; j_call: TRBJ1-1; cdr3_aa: CASSQDGGGTEAFF; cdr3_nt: TGCGCCAGCAGCCAAGATGGGGGTGGGACTGAAGCTTTCTTT
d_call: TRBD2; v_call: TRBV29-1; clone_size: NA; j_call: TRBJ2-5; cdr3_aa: CSVVTSGGETQYF; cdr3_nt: TGCAGCGTTGTAACTAGCGGGGGTGAGACCCAGTACTTC
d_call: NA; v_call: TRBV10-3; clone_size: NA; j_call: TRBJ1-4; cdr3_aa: CAISESREKLFF; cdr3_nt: TGTGCCATCAGTGAGTCTAGGGAAAAACTGTTTTTT
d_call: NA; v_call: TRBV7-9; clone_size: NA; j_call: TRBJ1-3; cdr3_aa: CASSLELGSGGNTIYF; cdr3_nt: TGTGCCAGCAGCTTAGAGCTGGGGAGTGGCGGAAACACCATATATTTT